This T cell receptor beta chain was sequenced for a study of identical twins. TCRdb re-analysed the 5' RACE reads in MiXCR, keeping a single row per CDR3 protein. The sample gives 700,000 or so distinct CDR3 sequences, 8% to 9% of which show up once; about 0.98% is in the top ten. Study-level results: In cord blood, abundant beta clonotypes had fewer insertions; memory showed no trend.

With respect to this clonotype: Its antigen remains unknown.

These same records also appear under a second study, on yellow fever vaccine responses in identical twins.

The specimen sequenced was PBMCs. This clonotype was obtained from a woman aged 18-29 years in good health.

In nucleotides, the CDR3 is TGCGCCAGCAGCTTGGTTAGCGGGGAAGGCCAAGAGACCCAGTACTTC. Protein product: CASSLVSGEGQETQYF. The V gene is TRBV5-1, the J gene TRBJ2-5, with 8 nucleotides matching TRBD2. The CDR3 totals 16 residues. Germline CDR1 SGHRS, CDR2 YFSETQ. Losses at the gene ends were 0 bases for V and 1 base for J; bases not matched to a gene: 5.